What follows are 8 T cell receptor beta chains derived from one specimen sequenced in a study of beta chain features in type 1 diabetes (dated by TCRdb to 2017 to 2018). Results the study describes overall, beyond this receptor: Type 1 diabetes patients showed a moderate but significant shortening of TCRB CDR3 length in all four CD4+ subsets.

No cognate antigen is known for these TCRs. Library preparation was by the immunoSEQ multiplex PCR assay. The entire amount of isolated RNA was reverse transcribed using the High Capacity cDNA Reverse Transcription Kit, so the sequenced TCRB transcripts were expressed ones. TCRdb retrieved this table from immuneACCESS and kept in-frame rearrangements only. Not all clones are present; in checked studies, unresolved V genes account for under half, and no reason is known for the remainder. A total of hundreds of thousands of clones appear in this sample, around 15% of them only once. Approximately 0.043% of the sample is taken by the ten largest. Sequences were obtained from naive CD4+ T cells from blood. The cell subset or site label, as the study defines it: true naive CD4+ T cells. These receptor sequences come from a man younger than 30 with type 1 diabetes.

This clone was seen a handful of times. Other DNA sequences in this sample translate to the same CDR3. V and J are TRBV30 and TRBJ1-3; D remains unclear. This CDR3 has 13 residues. Trimming removed 0 bases at V and 1 base at J, with 4 bases between. Germline assignment: CDR1 GTSNPN and CDR2 SVGIG (reference sequence). The CDR3, as DNA: TGTGCCTGGAGTGTGAGTTCTGGAAACACCATATATTTT. Its translation is CAWSVSSGNTIYF.

V and J are TRBV5-1 and TRBJ1-1, with 7 positions matching TRBD1. V was pared by 3 bases and J by 5 bases, with 10 bases of the junction left unmatched. The CDR3 sequence is 15 residues long. Germline assignment: CDR1 SGHRS and CDR2 YFSETQ. This CDR3 reads CASSSSTGLSTEAFF. The CDR3 DNA follows: TGCGCCAGCAGCTCTTCGACAGGGTTGAGTACTGAAGCTTTCTTT. The whole variable domain, remainder taken from reference TRBV5-1 and TRBJ1-1, is KAGVTQTPRYLIKTRGQQVTLSCSPISGHRSVSWYQQTPGQGLQFLFEYFSETQRNKGNFPGRFSGRQFSNSRSEMNVSTLELGDSALYLCASSSSTGLSTEAFFGQGTRLTVV.

The rearrangement uses TRBV11-2 and TRBJ2-3; D gene uncertain. The V gene's germline CDR1 is SGHAT and CDR2 FQNNGV. The CDR3 has 15 amino acids. V was shortened by 0 bases and J by 4 bases, with 11 bases between the two germline ends. The CDR3 spells CASSLEAFESDTQYF. CDR3 DNA: TGTGCCAGCAGCTTAGAGGCGTTCGAGTCAGATACGCAGTATTTT.

This clone was seen a few times. The chain uses TRBV2 and TRBJ1-4, with D uncertain. Trimming left V 6 bases short and J 7 bases short, with 12 bases between. The germline gives CDR1 SNHLY, CDR2 FYNNEI. This CDR3 is built from 13 residues. CDR3 DNA: TGTGCCAGCAGGTTCGAGGTTGGTGAAAAACTGTTTTTT. It translates to CASRFEVGEKLFF.

This clone was observed a handful of times. The V and J genes are TRBV6-1 and TRBJ2-2; D is possibly TRBD1 (5 bases). This CDR3 contains 15 residues. Trimming took 0 bases from V and 3 from J, leaving 8 bases between them. Germline V lookup: CDR1 MNHNS, CDR2 SASEGT. CDR3 nucleotide sequence: TGTGCCAGCAGTGAAGCAGGGGCCTACACCGGGGAGCTGTTTTTT. This sequence encodes CASSEAGAYTGELFF.

V usage is TRBV30 and J usage is TRBJ1-3; the D gene is possibly TRBD1 (5 bases). The CDR3 extends over 13 amino acids. Germline V gives CDR1 GTSNPN, CDR2 SVGIG (reference sequence). The germline V and J ends were trimmed by 2 bases and 2 bases, with 7 bases remaining between them. The CDR3 DNA reads as TGTGCCTGGAGTCCAGGGACTGGAAACACCATATATTTT. Amino acid sequence: CAWSPGTGNTIYF. The full variable domain, with the rest looked up from reference TRBV30 and TRBJ1-3, is SQTIHQWPATLVQPVGSPLSLECTVEGTSNPNLYWYRQAAGRGLQLLFYSVGIGQISSEVPQNLSASRPQDRQFILSSKKLLLSDSGFYLCAWSPGTGNTIYFGEGSWLTVV.

The J gene is TRBJ2-7, the V gene TRBV19; 8 positions agree with TRBD1. Germline lookup yields CDR1 LNHDA and CDR2 SQIVND (reference sequence). V dropped 7 bases and J dropped 2; count of bases not matched to a gene: 4. The CDR3 runs 13 residues. This CDR3 is CASKQDRAYEQYF. The CDR3 region has the DNA TGTGCCAGTAAACAGGACAGGGCCTACGAGCAGTACTTC.

The chain joins TRBV23-1 to TRBJ2-3; TRBD1 agrees at 11 bases. TRBV23-1 is placed among ORFs of uncertain function. The CDR3 contains 14 residues. After removal of 8 bases from V and 4 bases from J, the junction contained 5 bases not matched to a gene. CDR3 in amino acids: CASSRTGGPDTQYF. The CDR3 DNA reads as TGCGCCAGCTCCCGGACAGGGGGCCCAGATACGCAGTATTTT.